The 23 T cell receptor beta chains listed next were all sequenced from one sample in a study of cytomegalovirus exposure and HLA in healthy donors. Only in-frame clones appear in the TCRdb table, and some are missing; sequencing was by immunoSEQ multiplex PCR. The sample lists 120,000 to 150,000 clones, over 80% occurring once. Sequencing used PBMCs. All receptors derive from a man between 18 and 29 years old in good health and CMV-seropositive.

The chain is built from TRBV7-2 and TRBJ1-4, with a weak D call TRBD1 (6 bases). V lost 2 bases and J lost 7, with 11 bases in between. Germline CDR1 and CDR2: SGHTA and FQGNSA. The CDR3 contains 14 residues. The CDR3 DNA follows: TGTGCCAGCAGCTTATGGGGGCCGGGTGAAAAACTGTTTTTT. Translation: CASSLWGPGEKLFF.

CDR3 coding DNA: TGCGCCAGCAGCCCCCTCCGGGATACGCAGTATTTT. The encoded protein is CASSPLRDTQYF. The V and J genes are TRBV5-1 and TRBJ2-3; D gene uncertain. Germline V lookup: CDR1 SGHRS, CDR2 YFSETQ. Trimming shortened V by 4 bases and J by 6 bases, and 9 bases separated the two germline ends. There are 12 residues in the CDR3.

The chain joins TRBV11-1 to TRBJ2-7, with D unclear. The CDR3 is made up of 14 amino acids. V was cut by 4 bases and J by 6 bases, with 16 bases left in between. Germline CDR1 is SGHAT and CDR2 is FQDESV (reference sequence). The CDR3 here is CASSSSRLGGEQYF. CDR3 coding DNA: TGTGCCAGCAGCTCATCGCGGCTGGGTGGCGAGCAGTACTTC.

The CDR3: CASSVSGRVGETQYF. For the CDR3, the DNA is TGTGCCAGCAGCGTATCCGGCAGGGTCGGAGAGACCCAGTACTTC. The chain combines TRBV9 with TRBJ2-5; TRBD1 is a possible D gene (5 bases). CDR3 size: 15 residues. V shed 1 base and J shed 4 bases, with 14 bases lying between them. Germline V lookup: CDR1 SGDLS, CDR2 YYNGEE.

This chain connects TRBV9 to TRBJ2-1; 9 bases align to TRBD2. The CDR3 has 15 amino acids. With 3 bases clipped from V and 4 bases from J, the junction kept 5 bases outside the gene matches. From germline, CDR1 is SGDLS and CDR2 YYNGEE. The DNA for the CDR3 is TGTGCCAGCAGCGCGGGACTAGCATATTACAATGAGCAGTTCTTC. This encodes CASSAGLAYYNEQFF. The full variable domain, its missing parts supplied by reference TRBV9 and TRBJ2-1, is DSGVTQTPKHLITATGQRVTLRCSPRSGDLSVYWYQQSLDQGLQFLIQYYNGEERAKGNILERFSAQQFPDLHSELNLSSLELGDSALYFCASSAGLAYYNEQFFGPGTRLTVL.

Here the CDR3 reads CASSLSSADTQYF. For the CDR3, the DNA is TGCGCCAGCAGCTTGTCATCAGCAGATACGCAGTATTTT. The V and J genes are TRBV5-1 and TRBJ2-3; no clear D. Per the germline V gene, CDR1 is SGHRS and CDR2 is YFSETQ. The CDR3 runs to 13 residues. With 1 base removed from V and 4 bases from J, the gap between germline ends came to 7 bases.

This clone showed up just once. The genes are TRBV19 and TRBJ1-2; 10 nucleotides agree with TRBD1. The CDR3 extends over 16 amino acids. Germline V gene data show CDR1 as LNHDA and CDR2 as SQIVND (reference sequence). The J segment lost 8 bases and the V segment lost 7 bases, leaving 16 bases of the junction unmatched. CDR3 region: CASTWTGGVYRGGYTF. The CDR3 DNA sequence: TGTGCCAGTACCTGGACAGGGGGTGTTTATCGAGGGGGCTACACCTTC.

The chain has TRBV25-1 and TRBJ2-5; D unresolved. From germline, CDR1 is MGHDK and CDR2 SYGVNS. V gave up 2 bases and J gave up 1 base, with 5 bases separating them. This CDR3 spans 13 amino acids. The CDR3 bases are TGTGCCAGCAGTGAAGAGTTCCAAGAGACCCAGTACTTC. This sequence encodes CASSEEFQETQYF.

The chain combines TRBV7-2 with TRBJ1-4; a possible D gene is TRBD1 (6 bases). Germline V gene sequence: CDR1 SGHTA, CDR2 FQGNSA. This CDR3 is 16 amino acids long. V was trimmed by 5 bases and J by 3 bases, leaving 16 bases between them. Here the CDR3 DNA reads TGTGCCAGCAGCCGCACTCCCTCAGGGGCTAATGAAAAACTGTTTTTT. Its protein product is CASSRTPSGANEKLFF.

The genes are TRBV30 and TRBJ2-7; 12 bases align to TRBD1. The CDR3 extends over 17 amino acids. Germline V gene sequence: CDR1 GTSNPN, CDR2 SVGIG (reference sequence). V trimming: 3 bases; J trimming: 2 bases; junction bases outside the gene matches: 11. The DNA of the CDR3 is TGTGCCTGGAGCTCCGGGACAGGGGGCCTCCGTGCCTACGAGCAGTACTTC. The encoded protein is CAWSSGTGGLRAYEQYF.

This clone was picked up a small number of times. This chain joins TRBV25-1 and TRBJ1-2; maybe TRBD1 (5 bases). V gave up 2 bases and J gave up 5 bases, with 9 bases separating them. The CDR3 extends over 13 amino acids. Per germline, CDR1 MGHDK and CDR2 SYGVNS. CDR3 loop: CASSEGAGYGYTF. The CDR3 DNA sequence: TGTGCCAGCAGTGAAGGGGCGGGGTATGGCTACACCTTC.

The chain's CDR3 is CASTRQGDTEAFF. The CDR3 DNA sequence: TGTGCCAGCACTCGACAGGGGGACACTGAAGCTTTCTTT. The chain recombines TRBV2 with TRBJ1-1, with 9 bases identical to TRBD1. J was trimmed by 3 bases and V by 7 bases; bases with no gene match: 3. This CDR3 is 13 amino acids long. Germline V gene data show CDR1 as SNHLY and CDR2 as FYNNEI. The full variable domain, completed using reference TRBV2 and TRBJ1-1, is EPEVTQTPSHQVTQMGQEVILRCVPISNHLYFYWYRQILGQKVEFLVSFYNNEISEKSEIFDDQFSVERPDGSNFTLKIRSTKLEDSAMYFCASTRQGDTEAFFGQGTRLTVV.

The gene calls are TRBV6-1 and TRBJ2-7; unclear D gene. Trimming took 3 bases from V and 9 from J, leaving 15 bases between them. CDR3 size: 13 residues. Germline V lookup: CDR1 MNHNS, CDR2 SASEGT. CDR3 loop: CASSDLIPPRQYF. Written as DNA, the CDR3 is TGTGCCAGCAGTGATCTAATTCCGCCGAGGCAGTACTTC.

This clone was counted once. The V and J genes are TRBV29-1 and TRBJ2-2; no clear D gene. There are 10 residues in the CDR3. Germline V CDR1 and CDR2: SQVTM, ANQGSEA. V lost 2 bases, J lost 7 bases, and 2 bases lay in between. The CDR3 protein is CSVEHGELFF. CDR3 bases: TGCAGCGTTGAACACGGGGAGCTGTTTTTT.

This chain joins TRBV10-3 and TRBJ1-3; D call uncertain. The CDR3 loop spans 13 amino acids. CDR1 is ENHRY, CDR2 SYGVKD, per germline. The V gene lost 4 bases and the J gene lost 4 bases, with 8 bases spanning the gap. CDR3 loop: CAISVKEGNTIYF. The CDR3 bases are TGTGCCATCAGTGTCAAGGAGGGAAACACCATATATTTT.

The V and J genes are TRBV4-1 and TRBJ1-4; the D gene is possibly TRBD1 (6 bases). The CDR3 covers 16 residues. Looked up from germline, CDR1 is MGHRA and CDR2 is YSYEKL. Trimming took 4 bases from V and 7 from J, leaving 19 bases between them. CDR3 coding DNA: TGCGCCAGCAGCCCCCTAGGGGGTGAAGTTGGTGAAAAACTGTTTTTT. This codes for CASSPLGGEVGEKLFF.

This clone occurred once. The CDR3 DNA sequence: TGTGCCTGCCCCTTAGATAAAGGGGTTACTGAAAAACTGTTTTTT. Translated: CACPLDKGVTEKLFF. The genes are TRBV30 and TRBJ1-4; tentative D call: TRBD1 (5 bases). This CDR3 is built from 15 residues. Trimming stripped 6 bases from V and 7 bases from J, with 21 bases between. CDR1 GTSNPN and CDR2 SVGIG come from the germline V gene (reference sequence).

This clone was recorded a few times. The chain uses TRBV7-9 and TRBJ1-2; 8 bases fit TRBD1. The CDR3 sequence is 12 residues long. V gave up 8 bases and J gave up 9 bases; unmatched junction bases: 8. Germline CDR1 reads SEHNR; CDR2 reads FQNEAQ (reference sequence). The CDR3 here is CASLRQGMSYTF. For the CDR3, the DNA is TGTGCCAGCCTGAGACAGGGGATGAGCTACACCTTC.

The chain links TRBV15 to TRBJ2-1; tentatively, D is TRBD1 (6 bases). The CDR3 sequence is 15 residues long. Germline loops: CDR1 LNHNV, CDR2 YYDKDF (reference sequence). V lost 1 base, J lost 4 bases, and 11 bases lay in between. The CDR3 here is CATSRGGGPYNEQFF. DNA of the CDR3: TGTGCCACCAGCAGAGGAGGGGGACCATACAATGAGCAGTTCTTC.

V gene TRBV7-9 combines with J gene TRBJ2-7; D possibly corresponds to TRBD2 (6 bases). V was clipped by 1 base and J by 0 bases, with 10 bases between them. This CDR3 region has 15 residues. Germline-derived CDR1 and CDR2 are SEHNR and FQNEAQ (reference sequence). CDR3 amino acids: CASSLVSGSSYEQYF. The CDR3 DNA is TGTGCCAGCAGCTTAGTTAGCGGAAGCTCCTACGAGCAGTACTTC.

V usage is TRBV11-2 and J usage is TRBJ2-5, with a possible D match to TRBD1 (5 bases). The V end lost 2 bases, the J end lost 9 bases, and 16 bases lay between the germline ends. The CDR3 runs 14 residues. Germline assignment: CDR1 SGHAT and CDR2 FQNNGV. Here the CDR3 DNA reads TGTGCCAGCAGCTTAAAAATAGGGGCCCTATCCCAGTACTTC. This encodes CASSLKIGALSQYF.

The gene calls are TRBV6-5 and TRBJ2-1; D is unresolved. The germline V and J ends were trimmed by 4 bases and 9 bases, with 7 bases remaining between them. The CDR3 sequence is 11 residues long. Germline assignment: CDR1 MNHEY and CDR2 SVGAGI. CDR3 sequence: CASSFSGEQFF. The CDR3, as DNA: TGTGCCAGCAGTTTCAGTGGTGAGCAGTTCTTC.

This clone was seen once. CDR3 loop: CASSFPGSNTEAFF. The CDR3 nucleotides are TGTGCCAGCAGCTTTCCCGGGTCGAACACTGAAGCTTTCTTT. V and J are TRBV28 and TRBJ1-1; D is uncertain. The CDR3 sequence is 14 residues long. Germline loops: CDR1 MDHEN, CDR2 SYDVKM. Trimming took off 6 bases at V and 1 base at J, with 12 bases between the two ends.